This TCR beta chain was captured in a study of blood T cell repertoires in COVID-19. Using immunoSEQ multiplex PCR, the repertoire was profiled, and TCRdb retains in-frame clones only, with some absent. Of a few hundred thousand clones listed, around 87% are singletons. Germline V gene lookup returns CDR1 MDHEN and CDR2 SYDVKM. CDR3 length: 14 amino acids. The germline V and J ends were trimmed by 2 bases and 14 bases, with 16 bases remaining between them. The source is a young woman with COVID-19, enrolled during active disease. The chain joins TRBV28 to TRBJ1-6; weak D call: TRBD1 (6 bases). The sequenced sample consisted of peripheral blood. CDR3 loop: CASSLMGNRGTLHF. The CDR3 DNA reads TGTGCCAGCAGTTTAATGGGGAATAGGGGGACCCTCCACTTT.